This T cell receptor beta chain is from a study of technical replicates of blood from several donors. This CDR3 has 14 residues. Per the germline V gene, CDR1 is SGHDT and CDR2 is YYEEEE. V lost 4 bases to trimming and J lost 8 bases, with 15 bases between them. Profiled with immunoSEQ multiplex PCR; TCRdb holds only in-frame clones, not every one. The top ten clones hold approximately 0.39% of a sample with around 80,000 clones, around 91% of them seen once. The specimen was T cells isolated from PBMCs. This chain joins TRBV5-6 and TRBJ1-4; D is perhaps TRBD1 (5 bases). The sequence came from a human donor in good health. The DNA of the CDR3 is TGTGCCAGCAGCCTAAGGGGCCAGAGGGAAAAACTGTTTTTT. It is translated as CASSLRGQREKLFF.